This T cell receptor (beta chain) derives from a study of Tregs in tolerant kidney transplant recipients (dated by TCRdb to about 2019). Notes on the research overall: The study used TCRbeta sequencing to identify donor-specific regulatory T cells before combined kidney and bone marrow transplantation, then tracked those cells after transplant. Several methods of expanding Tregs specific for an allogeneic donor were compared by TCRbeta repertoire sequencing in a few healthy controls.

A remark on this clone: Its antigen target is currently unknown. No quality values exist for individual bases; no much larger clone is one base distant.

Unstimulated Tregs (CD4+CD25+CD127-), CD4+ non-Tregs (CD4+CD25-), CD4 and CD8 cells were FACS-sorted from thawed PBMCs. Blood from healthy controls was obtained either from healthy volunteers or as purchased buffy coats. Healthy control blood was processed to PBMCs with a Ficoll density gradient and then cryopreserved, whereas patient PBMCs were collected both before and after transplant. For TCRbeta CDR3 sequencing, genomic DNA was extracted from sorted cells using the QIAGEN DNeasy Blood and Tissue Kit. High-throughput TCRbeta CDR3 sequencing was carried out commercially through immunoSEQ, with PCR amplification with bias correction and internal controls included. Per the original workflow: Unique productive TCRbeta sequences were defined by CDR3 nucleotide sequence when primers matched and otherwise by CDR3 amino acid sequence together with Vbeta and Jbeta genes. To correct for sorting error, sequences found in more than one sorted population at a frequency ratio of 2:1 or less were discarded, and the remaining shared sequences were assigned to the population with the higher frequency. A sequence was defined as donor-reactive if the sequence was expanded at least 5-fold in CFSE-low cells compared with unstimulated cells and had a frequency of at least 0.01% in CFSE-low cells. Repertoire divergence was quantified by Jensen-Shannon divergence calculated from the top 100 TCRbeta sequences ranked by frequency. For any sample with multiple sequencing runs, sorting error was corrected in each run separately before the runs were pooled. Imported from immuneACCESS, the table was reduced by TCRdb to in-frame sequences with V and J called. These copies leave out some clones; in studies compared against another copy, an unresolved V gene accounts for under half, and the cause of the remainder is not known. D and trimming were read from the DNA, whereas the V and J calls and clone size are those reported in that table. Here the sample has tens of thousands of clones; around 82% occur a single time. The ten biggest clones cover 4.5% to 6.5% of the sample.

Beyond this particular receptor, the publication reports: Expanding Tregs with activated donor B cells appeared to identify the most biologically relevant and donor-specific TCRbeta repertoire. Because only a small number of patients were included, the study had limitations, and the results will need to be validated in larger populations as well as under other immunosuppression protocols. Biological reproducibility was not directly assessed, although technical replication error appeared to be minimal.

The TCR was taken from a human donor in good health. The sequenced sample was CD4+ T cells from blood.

The CDR3 here reads CASSLGGQNTEAFF. The DNA sequence is as follows: TGCGCCAGCAGCTTGGGGGGACAGAACACTGAAGCTTTCTTT. The chain links TRBV5-1 with TRBJ1-1; TRBD1 is perhaps the D gene, given 6 matching bases. V and J are truncated by 0 bases and 1 base respectively, leaving an intervening sequence of 7 bases. The CDR3 measures 14 amino acids from cysteine to phenylalanine. CDR3 DNA is the only sequence kept; it has 42 bases, read in frame from the first base. From the germline V gene, CDR1 is SGHRS and CDR2 is YFSETQ.